Listed here is a single T cell receptor beta chain. These data are taken from a study of blood T cell repertoires in COVID-19. Turning to the study itself: The United States, Italy and Spain were the sources of the acute and convalescent COVID-19 samples.

Germline CDR1 and CDR2: MNHEY and SVGAGI. With 2 bases removed from V and 4 bases from J, the gap between germline ends came to 15 bases. The length of the CDR3 is 16 residues. Per the authors' pipeline: Estimated nucleated cell counts came from reference gene primer amplification. The assay was immunoSEQ multiplex PCR, and TCRdb's table has in-frame clones only and misses some. V and J calls and clone size come straight from that table; D and trimming were deduced from the DNA. The sample lists approximately 300,000 clones, around 81% occurring once. The chain recombines TRBV6-5 with TRBJ2-1, with D perhaps TRBD1 (5 bases). This TCR derives from a woman aged 45-65 years with active or convalescent COVID-19. The specimen was peripheral blood. CDR3 region: CASSYGQGSFYNEQFF. The CDR3 nucleotides read TGTGCCAGCAGTTACGGGCAGGGATCATTTTACAATGAGCAGTTCTTC.